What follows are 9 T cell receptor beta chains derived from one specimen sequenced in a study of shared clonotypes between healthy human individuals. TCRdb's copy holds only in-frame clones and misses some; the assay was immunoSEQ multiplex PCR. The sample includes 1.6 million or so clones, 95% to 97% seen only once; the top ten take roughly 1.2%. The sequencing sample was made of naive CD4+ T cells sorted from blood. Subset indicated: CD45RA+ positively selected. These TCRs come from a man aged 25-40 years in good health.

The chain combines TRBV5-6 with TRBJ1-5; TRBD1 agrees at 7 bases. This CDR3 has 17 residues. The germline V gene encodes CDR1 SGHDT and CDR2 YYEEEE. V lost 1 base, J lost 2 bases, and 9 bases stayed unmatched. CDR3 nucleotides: TGTGCCAGCAGCTTGCAACAGGGGATATTAGGCAATCAGCCCCAGCATTTT. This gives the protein CASSLQQGILGNQPQHF.

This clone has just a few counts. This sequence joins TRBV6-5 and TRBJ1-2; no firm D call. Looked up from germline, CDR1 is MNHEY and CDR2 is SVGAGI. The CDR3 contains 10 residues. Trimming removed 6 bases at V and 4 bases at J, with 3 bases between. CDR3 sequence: CASSPYGYTF. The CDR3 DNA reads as TGTGCCAGCAGCCCCTATGGCTACACCTTC.

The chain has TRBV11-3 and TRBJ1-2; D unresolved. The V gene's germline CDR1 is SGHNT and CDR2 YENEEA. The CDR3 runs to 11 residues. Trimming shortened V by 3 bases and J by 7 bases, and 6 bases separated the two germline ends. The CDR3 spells CASSLVGGYTF. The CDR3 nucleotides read TGTGCCAGCAGCTTGGTGGGTGGCTACACCTTC.

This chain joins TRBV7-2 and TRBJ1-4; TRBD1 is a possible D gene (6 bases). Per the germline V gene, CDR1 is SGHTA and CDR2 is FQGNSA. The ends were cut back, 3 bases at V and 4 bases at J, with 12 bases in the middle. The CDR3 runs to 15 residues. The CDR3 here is CASSFGQTNNEKLFF. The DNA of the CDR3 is TGTGCCAGCAGCTTCGGACAGACCAATAATGAAAAACTGTTTTTT.

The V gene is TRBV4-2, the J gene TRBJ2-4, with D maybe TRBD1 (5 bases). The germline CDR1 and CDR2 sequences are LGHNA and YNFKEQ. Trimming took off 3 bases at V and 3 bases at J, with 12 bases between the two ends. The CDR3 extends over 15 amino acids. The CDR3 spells CASSQAGNGKNIQYF. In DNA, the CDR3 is TGTGCCAGCAGCCAGGCAGGGAATGGCAAAAACATTCAGTACTTC.

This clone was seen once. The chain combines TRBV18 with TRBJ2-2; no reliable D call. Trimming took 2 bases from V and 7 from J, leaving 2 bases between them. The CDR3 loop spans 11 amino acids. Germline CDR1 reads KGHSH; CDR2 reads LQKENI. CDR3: CASSPIGELFF. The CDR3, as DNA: TGTGCCAGCTCACCAATCGGGGAGCTGTTTTTT.

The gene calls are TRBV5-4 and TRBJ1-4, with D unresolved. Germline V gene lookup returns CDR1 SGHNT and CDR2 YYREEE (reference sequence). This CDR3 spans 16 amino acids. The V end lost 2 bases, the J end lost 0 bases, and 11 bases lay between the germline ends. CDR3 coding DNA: TGTGCCAGCAGCTTCGGTCGAGAGCCAACTAATGAAAAACTGTTTTTT. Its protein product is CASSFGREPTNEKLFF.

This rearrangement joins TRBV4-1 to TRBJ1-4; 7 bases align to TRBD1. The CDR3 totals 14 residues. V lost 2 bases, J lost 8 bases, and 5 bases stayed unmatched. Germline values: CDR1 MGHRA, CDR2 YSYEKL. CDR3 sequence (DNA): TGCGCCAGCAGCCAAAGGGACAGTGGGGAAAAACTGTTTTTT. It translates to CASSQRDSGEKLFF.

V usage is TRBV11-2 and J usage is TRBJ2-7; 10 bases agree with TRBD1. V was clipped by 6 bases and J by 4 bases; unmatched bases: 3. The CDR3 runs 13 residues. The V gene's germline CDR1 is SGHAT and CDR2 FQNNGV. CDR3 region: CASRGQGKYEQYF. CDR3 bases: TGTGCCAGCAGGGGACAGGGGAAATACGAGCAGTACTTC. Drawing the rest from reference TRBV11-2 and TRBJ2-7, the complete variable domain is EAGVAQSPRYKIIEKRQSVAFWCNPISGHATLYWYQQILGQGPKLLIQFQNNGVVDDSQLPKDRFSAERLKGVDSTLKIQPAKLEDSAVYLCASRGQGKYEQYFGPGTRLTVT.